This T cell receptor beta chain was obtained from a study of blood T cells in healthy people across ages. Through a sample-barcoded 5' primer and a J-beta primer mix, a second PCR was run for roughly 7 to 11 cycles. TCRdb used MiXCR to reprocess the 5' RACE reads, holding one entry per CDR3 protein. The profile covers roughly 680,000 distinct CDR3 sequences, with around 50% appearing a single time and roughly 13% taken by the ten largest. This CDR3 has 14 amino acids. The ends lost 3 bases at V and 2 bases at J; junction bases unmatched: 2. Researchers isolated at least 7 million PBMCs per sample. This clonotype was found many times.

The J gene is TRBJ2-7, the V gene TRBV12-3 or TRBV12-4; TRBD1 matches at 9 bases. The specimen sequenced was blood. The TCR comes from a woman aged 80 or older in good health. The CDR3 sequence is CASSFGTGTYEQYF. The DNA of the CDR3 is TGTGCCAGCAGTTTCGGGACAGGGACCTACGAGCAGTACTTC.